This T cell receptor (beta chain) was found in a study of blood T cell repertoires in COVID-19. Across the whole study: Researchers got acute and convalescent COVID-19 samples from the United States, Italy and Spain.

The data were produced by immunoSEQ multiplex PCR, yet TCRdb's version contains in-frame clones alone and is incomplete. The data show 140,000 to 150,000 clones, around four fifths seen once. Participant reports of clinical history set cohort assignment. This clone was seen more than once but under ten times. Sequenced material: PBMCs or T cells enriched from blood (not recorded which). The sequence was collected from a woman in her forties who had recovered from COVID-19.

The CDR3, as DNA: TGTGCTAGTGGAGGGGGCGCGGGACAGCCCCAGCATTTT. Encoded protein: CASGGGAGQPQHF. V gene TRBV12-5 combines with J gene TRBJ1-5; 7 positions match TRBD1. J was trimmed by 7 bases and V by 6 bases; bases with no gene match: 6. From germline, CDR1 is LGHNT and CDR2 FRNRAP. The CDR3 runs 13 residues.